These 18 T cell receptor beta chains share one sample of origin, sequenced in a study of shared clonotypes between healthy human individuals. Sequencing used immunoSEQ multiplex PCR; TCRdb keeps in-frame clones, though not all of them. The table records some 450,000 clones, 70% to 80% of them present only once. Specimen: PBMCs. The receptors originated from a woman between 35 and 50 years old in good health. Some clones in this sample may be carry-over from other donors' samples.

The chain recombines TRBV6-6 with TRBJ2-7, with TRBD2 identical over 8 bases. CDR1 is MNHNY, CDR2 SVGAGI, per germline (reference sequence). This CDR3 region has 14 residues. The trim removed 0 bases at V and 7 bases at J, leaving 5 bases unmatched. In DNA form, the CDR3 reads TGTGCCAGCAGTTACTCGACGGTAGCGGGAGAGCAGTACTTC. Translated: CASSYSTVAGEQYF.

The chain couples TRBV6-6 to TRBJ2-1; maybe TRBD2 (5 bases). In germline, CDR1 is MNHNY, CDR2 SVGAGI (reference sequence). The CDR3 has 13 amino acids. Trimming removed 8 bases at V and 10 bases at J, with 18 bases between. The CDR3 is CASASPLAFEQFF. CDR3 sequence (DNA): TGTGCCAGCGCCAGTCCCCTAGCCTTCGAGCAGTTCTTC.

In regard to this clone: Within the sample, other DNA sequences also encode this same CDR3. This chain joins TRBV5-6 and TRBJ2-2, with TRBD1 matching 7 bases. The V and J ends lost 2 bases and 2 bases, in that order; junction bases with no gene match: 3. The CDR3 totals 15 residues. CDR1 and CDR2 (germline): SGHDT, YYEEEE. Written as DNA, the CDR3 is TGTGCCAGCAGCTTCCGGGACAGAAACACCGGGGAGCTGTTTTTT. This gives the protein CASSFRDRNTGELFF.

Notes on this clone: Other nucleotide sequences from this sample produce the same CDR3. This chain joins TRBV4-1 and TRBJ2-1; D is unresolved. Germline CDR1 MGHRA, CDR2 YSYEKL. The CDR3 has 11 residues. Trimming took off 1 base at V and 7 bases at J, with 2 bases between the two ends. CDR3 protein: CASSQGNEQFF. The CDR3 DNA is TGCGCCAGCAGCCAAGGGAATGAGCAGTTCTTC.

In DNA form, the CDR3 reads TGCGCCAGCAGTCAAAGCGGGAGGGCCTCTGGGGAGCTGTTTTTT. As protein: CASSQSGRASGELFF. The rearrangement uses TRBV5-1 and TRBJ2-2, with 10 bases lining up with TRBD2. Trimming removed 5 bases from V and 8 bases from J; junction bases left unmatched: 9. The CDR3 is 15 residues long. Per the germline V gene, CDR1 is SGHRS and CDR2 is YFSETQ. The whole variable domain, remainder taken from reference TRBV5-1 and TRBJ2-2, is KAGVTQTPRYLIKTRGQQVTLSCSPISGHRSVSWYQQTPGQGLQFLFEYFSETQRNKGNFPGRFSGRQFSNSRSEMNVSTLELGDSALYLCASSQSGRASGELFFGEGSRLTVL.

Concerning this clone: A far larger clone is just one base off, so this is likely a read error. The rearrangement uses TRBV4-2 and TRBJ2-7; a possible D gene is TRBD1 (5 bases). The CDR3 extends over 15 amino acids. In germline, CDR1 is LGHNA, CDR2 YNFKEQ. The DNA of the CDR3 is TGTGCCAGCAGCCACAACGTTGAGACAGCCTACGAGCGGTACTTC. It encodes CASSHNVETAYERYF.

The CDR3 coding sequence is TGTGCCAGCAGCTTAGTGCAGGGGCAAGAGACCCAGTACTTC. Translation gives CASSLVQGQETQYF. The chain joins TRBV11-2 to TRBJ2-5; D is perhaps TRBD1 (6 bases). This CDR3 spans 14 amino acids. CDR1 is SGHAT and CDR2 is FQNNGV in the germline V gene. V was clipped by 1 base and J by 2 bases, with 8 bases between them.

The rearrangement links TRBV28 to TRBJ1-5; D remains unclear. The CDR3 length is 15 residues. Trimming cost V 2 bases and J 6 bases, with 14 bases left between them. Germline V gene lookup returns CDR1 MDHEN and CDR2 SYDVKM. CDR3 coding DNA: TGTGCCAGCAGTTTAGGTGGGGAGGGAAGTCAGCCCCAGCATTTT. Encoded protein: CASSLGGEGSQPQHF.

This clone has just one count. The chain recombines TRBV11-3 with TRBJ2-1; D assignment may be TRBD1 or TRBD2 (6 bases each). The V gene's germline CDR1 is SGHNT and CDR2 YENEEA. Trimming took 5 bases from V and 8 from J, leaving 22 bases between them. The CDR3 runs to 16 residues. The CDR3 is CASSRRRGGLADEQFF. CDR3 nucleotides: TGTGCCAGCAGCCGCCGTCGTGGGGGGCTTGCGGATGAGCAGTTCTTC.

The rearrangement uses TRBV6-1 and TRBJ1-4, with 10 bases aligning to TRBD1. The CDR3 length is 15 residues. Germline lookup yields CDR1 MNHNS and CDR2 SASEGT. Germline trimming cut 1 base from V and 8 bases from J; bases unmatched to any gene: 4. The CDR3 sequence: CASSEGGTGVEKLFF. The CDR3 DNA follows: TGTGCCAGCAGTGAAGGCGGGACAGGGGTCGAAAAACTGTTTTTT.

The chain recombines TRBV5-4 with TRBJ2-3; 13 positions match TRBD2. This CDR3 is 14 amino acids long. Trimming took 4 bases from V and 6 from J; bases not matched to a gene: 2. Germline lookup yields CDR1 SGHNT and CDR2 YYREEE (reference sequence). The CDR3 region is CASSPGLAGDTQYF. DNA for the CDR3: TGTGCCAGCAGCCCGGGACTAGCGGGGGATACGCAGTATTTT. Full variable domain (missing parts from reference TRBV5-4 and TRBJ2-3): ETGVTQSPTHLIKTRGQQVTLRCSSQSGHNTVSWYQQALGQGPQFIFQYYREEENGRGNFPPRFSGLQFPNYSSELNVNALELDDSALYLCASSPGLAGDTQYFGPGTRLTVL.

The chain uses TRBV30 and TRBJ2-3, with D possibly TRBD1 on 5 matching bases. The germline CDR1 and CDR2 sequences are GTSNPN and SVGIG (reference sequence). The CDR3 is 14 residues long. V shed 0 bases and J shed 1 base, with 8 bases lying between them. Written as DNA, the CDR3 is TGTGCCTGGAGTGTCAGGGTGGGCACAGATACGCAGTATTTT. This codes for CAWSVRVGTDTQYF.

The CDR3 DNA reads as TGTGCCTGGAATCGAATGGACAGGGGAGGTGAAGCTTTCTTT. Its translation is CAWNRMDRGGEAFF. This rearrangement joins TRBV30 to TRBJ1-1, with 9 nucleotides matching TRBD1. The CDR3 length is 14 residues. Per the germline V gene, CDR1 is GTSNPN and CDR2 is SVGIG (reference sequence). Losses at the gene ends were 4 bases for V and 7 bases for J; bases not matched to a gene: 10.

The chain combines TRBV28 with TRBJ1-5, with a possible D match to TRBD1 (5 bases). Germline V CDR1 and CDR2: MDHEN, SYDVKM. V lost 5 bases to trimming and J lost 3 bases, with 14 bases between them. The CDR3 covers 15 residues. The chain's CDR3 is CASSPRDGLNQPQHF. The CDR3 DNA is TGTGCCAGCAGTCCGCGGGACGGTCTCAATCAGCCCCAGCATTTT.

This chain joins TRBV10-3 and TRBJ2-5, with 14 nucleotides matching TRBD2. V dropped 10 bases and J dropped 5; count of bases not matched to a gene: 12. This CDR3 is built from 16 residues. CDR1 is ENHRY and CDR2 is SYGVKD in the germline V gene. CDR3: CATTTTGLAGVETQYF. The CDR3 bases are TGTGCCACCACGACGACGGGACTAGCGGGAGTCGAGACCCAGTACTTC.

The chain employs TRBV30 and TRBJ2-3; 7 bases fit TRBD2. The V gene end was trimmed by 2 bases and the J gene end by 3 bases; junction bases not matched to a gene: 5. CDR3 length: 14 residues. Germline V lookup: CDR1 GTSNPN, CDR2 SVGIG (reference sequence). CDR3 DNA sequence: TGTGCCTGGAGTACGACTAGCTGGACAGATACGCAGTATTTT. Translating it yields CAWSTTSWTDTQYF.

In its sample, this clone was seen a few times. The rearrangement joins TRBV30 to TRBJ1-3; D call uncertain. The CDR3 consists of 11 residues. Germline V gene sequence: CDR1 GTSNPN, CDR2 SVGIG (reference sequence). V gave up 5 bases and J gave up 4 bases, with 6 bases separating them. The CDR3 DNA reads TGTGCCTGGTTACCAGGAAACACCATATATTTT. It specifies CAWLPGNTIYF.

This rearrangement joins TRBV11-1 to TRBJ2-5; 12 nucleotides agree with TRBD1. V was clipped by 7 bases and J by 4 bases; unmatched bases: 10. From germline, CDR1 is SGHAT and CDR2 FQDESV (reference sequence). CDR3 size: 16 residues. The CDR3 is CASTERGQGAGETQYF. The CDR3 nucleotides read TGTGCCAGCACCGAAAGGGGACAGGGGGCAGGAGAGACCCAGTACTTC.